A single sample gave rise to the 3 T cell receptor beta chains below, sequenced in a study of regulatory T cells in long-lasting Graves disease. Time point specified: persistent/refractory GD, antithyroid drugs over 5 years with positive TRAb. PBMC-derived RNA was used for the TCR library. CDR3 regions were amplified by Arm-PCR using iRepertoire HTBI primers to build TCR beta libraries. From the multiplex PCR reads, TCRdb called clonotypes with MiXCR, one entry per CDR3 protein. The sample has roughly 400,000 distinct CDR3 sequences, 20% to 25% seen once. Sample: peripheral blood mononuclear cells (PBMCs), taken when the disease was refractory, from a patient treated with antithyroid drugs. The receptor source for this set is a female donor with Graves disease.

The chain is built from TRBV5-1 and TRBJ2-3; 8 nucleotides match TRBD2. Per germline, CDR1 SGHRS and CDR2 YFSETQ. V lost 6 bases and J lost 8; bases outside the gene matches: 14. The CDR3 spans 15 residues. This CDR3 is CASIPERSGSRTQYF. The CDR3 nucleotides read TGCGCCAGCATCCCGGAGAGGAGCGGGAGTCGTACGCAGTATTTT.

The chain is built from TRBV7-2 and TRBJ2-7, with 10 bases fitting TRBD1. Germline V gives CDR1 SGHTA, CDR2 FQGNSA. V shed 5 bases and J 2 bases; nucleotides not matched to a gene: 18. This CDR3 is built from 19 residues. The CDR3 region is CASSLTGGVNSGNPYEQYF. The DNA for the CDR3 is TGTGCCAGCAGCCTGACAGGGGGCGTTAATAGCGGGAACCCCTACGAGCAGTACTTC.

There are a few counts of this clonotype. The chain couples TRBV10-3 to TRBJ1-6; no clear D. The CDR3 is made up of 12 amino acids. V shed 2 bases and J shed 8 bases, with 4 bases lying between them. Germline lookup yields CDR1 ENHRY and CDR2 SYGVKD. CDR3 nucleotides: TGTGCCATCAGTGAGCAACATTCACCCCTCCACTTT. Encoded protein: CAISEQHSPLHF.